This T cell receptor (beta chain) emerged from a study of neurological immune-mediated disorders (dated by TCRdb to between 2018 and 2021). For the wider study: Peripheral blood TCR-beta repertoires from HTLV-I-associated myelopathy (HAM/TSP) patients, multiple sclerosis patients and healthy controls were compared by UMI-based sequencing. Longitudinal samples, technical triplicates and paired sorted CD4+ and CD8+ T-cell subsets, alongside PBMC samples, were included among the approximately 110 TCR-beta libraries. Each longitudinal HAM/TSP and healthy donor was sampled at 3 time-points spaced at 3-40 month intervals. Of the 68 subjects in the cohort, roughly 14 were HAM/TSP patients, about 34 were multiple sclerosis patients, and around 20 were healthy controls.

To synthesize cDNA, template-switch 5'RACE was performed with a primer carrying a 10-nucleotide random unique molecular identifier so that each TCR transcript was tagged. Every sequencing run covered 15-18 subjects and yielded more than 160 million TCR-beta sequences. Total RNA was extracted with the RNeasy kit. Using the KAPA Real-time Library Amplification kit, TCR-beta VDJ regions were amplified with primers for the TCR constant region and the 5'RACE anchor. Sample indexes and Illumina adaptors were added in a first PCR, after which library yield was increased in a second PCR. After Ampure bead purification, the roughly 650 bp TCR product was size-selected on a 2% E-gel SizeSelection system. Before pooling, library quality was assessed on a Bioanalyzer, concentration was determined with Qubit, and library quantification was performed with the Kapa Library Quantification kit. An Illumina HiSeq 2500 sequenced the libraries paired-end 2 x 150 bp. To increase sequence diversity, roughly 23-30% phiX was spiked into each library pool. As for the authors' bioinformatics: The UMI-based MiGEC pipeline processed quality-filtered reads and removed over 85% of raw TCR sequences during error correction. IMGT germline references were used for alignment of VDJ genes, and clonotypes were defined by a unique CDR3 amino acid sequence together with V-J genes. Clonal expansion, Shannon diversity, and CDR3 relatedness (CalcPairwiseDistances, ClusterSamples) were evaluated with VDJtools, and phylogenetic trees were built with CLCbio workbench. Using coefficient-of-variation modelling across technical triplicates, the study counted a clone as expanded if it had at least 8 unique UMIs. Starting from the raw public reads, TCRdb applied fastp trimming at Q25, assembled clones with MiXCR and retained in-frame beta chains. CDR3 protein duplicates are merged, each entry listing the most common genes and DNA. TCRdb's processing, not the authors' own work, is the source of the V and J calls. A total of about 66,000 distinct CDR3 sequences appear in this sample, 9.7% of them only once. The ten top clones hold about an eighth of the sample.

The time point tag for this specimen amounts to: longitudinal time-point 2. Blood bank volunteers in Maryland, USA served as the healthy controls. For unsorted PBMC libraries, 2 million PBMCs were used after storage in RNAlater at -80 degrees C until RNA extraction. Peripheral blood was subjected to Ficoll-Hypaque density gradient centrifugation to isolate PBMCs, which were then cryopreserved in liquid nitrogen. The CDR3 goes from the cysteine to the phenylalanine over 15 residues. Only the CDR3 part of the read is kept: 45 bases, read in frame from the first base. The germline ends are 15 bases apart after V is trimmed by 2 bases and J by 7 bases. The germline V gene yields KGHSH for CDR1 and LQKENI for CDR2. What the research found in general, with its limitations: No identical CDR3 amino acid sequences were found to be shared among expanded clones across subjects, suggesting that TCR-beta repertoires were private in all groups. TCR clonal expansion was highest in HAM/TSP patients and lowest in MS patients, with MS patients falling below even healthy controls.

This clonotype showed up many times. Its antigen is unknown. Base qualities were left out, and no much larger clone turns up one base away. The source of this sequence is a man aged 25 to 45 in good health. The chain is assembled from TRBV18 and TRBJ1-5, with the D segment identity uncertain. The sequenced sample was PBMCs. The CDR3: CASSPSGSGGQPQHF. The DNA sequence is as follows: TGTGCCAGCTCACCATCGGGGTCCGGAGGACAGCCCCAGCATTTT.